This TCR beta chain was identified during a study of glioma-infiltrating T cells. In the case of this clonotype: Its cognate antigen is unknown.

There are 15 residues in the CDR3. Trimming shortened V by 0 bases and J by 8 bases, and 17 bases separated the two germline ends. From germline, CDR1 is SGHRS and CDR2 YFSETQ. TCR alpha and beta CDR3 regions were amplified from RNA using iRepertoire nested multiplex PCR. TCRdb reanalysed the multiplex PCR reads using MiXCR and keeps one entry per CDR3 protein. This table holds under 130,000 distinct CDR3 sequences, about 30% found once. Findings of the study overall: CDR3 overlap between tissue and blood was very small.

This receptor was taken from a human donor with low-grade glioma or glioblastoma, undergoing nonglioma brain surgery, or in good health (not recorded which). The rearrangement joins TRBV5-1 to TRBJ1-2; D is uncertain. The sequenced material came from glioma tissue, nonneoplastic brain tissue, or PBMCs (not recorded which). The CDR3 region has the DNA TGCGCCAGCAGCTTGGCCACGGAGAAGTTGGGGGGCTACACCTTC. Amino acid sequence: CASSLATEKLGGYTF.